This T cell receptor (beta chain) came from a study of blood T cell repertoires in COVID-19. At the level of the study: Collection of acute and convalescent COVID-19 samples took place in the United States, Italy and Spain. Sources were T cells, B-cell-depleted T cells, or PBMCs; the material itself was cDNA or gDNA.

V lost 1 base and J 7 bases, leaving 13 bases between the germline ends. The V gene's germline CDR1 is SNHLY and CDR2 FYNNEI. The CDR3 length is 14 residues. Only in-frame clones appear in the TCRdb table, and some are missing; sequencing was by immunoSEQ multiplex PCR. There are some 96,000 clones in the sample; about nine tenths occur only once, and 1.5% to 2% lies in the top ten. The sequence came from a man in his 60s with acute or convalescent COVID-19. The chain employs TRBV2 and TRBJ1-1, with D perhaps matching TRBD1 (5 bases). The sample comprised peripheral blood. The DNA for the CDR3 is TGTGCCAGCAGTGAAGTGGGGGGAGGAGGTGAAGCTTTCTTT. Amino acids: CASSEVGGGGEAFF.